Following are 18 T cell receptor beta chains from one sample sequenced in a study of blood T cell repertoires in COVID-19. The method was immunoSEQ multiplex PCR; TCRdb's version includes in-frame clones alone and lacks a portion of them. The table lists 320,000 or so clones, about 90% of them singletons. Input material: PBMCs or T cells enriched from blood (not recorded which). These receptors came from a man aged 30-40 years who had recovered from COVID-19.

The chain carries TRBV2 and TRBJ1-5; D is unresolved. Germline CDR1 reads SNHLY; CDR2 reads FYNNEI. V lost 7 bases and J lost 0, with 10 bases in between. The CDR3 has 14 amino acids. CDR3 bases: TGTGCCAGCAACAGAAAGTATAGCAATCAGCCCCAGCATTTT. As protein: CASNRKYSNQPQHF. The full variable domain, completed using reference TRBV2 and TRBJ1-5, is EPEVTQTPSHQVTQMGQEVILRCVPISNHLYFYWYRQILGQKVEFLVSFYNNEISEKSEIFDDQFSVERPDGSNFTLKIRSTKLEDSAMYFCASNRKYSNQPQHFGDGTRLSIL.

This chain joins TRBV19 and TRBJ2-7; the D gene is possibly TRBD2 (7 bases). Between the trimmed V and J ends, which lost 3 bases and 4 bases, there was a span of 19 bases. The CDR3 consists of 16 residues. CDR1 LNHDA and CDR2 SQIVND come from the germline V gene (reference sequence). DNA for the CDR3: TGTGCCAGTAGTATCGACGGCGGCGGGGGCGGTTACGAGCAGTACTTC. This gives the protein CASSIDGGGGGYEQYF.

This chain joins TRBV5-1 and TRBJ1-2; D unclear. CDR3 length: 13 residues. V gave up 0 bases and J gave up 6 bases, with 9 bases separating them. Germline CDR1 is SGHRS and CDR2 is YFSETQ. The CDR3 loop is CASSLERVHGYTF. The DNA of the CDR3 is TGCGCCAGCAGCTTGGAACGGGTGCATGGCTACACCTTC.

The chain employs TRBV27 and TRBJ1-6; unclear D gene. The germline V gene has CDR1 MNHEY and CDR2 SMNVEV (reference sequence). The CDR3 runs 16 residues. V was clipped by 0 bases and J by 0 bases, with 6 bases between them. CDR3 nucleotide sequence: TGTGCCAGCAGTTTATCCGGGAGCTCCTATAATTCACCCCTCCACTTT. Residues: CASSLSGSSYNSPLHF.

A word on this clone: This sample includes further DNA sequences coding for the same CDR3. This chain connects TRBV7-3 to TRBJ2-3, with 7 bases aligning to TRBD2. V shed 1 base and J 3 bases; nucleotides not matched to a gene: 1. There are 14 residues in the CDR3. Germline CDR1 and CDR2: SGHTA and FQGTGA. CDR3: CASSLRGLTDTQYF. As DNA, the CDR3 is TGTGCCAGCAGCTTAAGGGGACTAACAGATACGCAGTATTTT.

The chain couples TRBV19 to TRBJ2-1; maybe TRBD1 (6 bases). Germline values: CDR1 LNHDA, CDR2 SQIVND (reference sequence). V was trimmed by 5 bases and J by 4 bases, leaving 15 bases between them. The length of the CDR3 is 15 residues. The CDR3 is CASSLQGEGYNEQFF. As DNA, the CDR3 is TGTGCCAGTAGTCTACAGGGTGAAGGGTACAATGAGCAGTTCTTC.

CDR3 sequence: CASRTGQRGEQYF. The CDR3 bases are TGTGCCAGCAGAACGGGACAGCGAGGGGAGCAGTACTTC. This chain joins TRBV2 and TRBJ2-7, with TRBD1 matching 7 bases. The length of the CDR3 is 13 residues. In germline, CDR1 is SNHLY, CDR2 FYNNEI. Trimming cost V 6 bases and J 7 bases; bases outside gene matches: 9.

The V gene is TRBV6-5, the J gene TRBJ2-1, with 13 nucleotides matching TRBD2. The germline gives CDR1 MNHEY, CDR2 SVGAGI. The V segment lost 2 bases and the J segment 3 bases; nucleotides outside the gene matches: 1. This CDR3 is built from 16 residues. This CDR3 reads CASSYGTSGVYNEQFF. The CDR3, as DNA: TGTGCCAGCAGTTACGGGACTAGCGGGGTCTACAATGAGCAGTTCTTC.

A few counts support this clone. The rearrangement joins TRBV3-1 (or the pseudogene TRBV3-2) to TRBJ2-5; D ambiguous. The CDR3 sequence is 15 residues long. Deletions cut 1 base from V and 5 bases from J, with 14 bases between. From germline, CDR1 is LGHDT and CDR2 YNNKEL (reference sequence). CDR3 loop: CASSQGTAGAETQYF. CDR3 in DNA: TGTGCCAGCAGCCAAGGTACGGCAGGTGCTGAGACCCAGTACTTC.

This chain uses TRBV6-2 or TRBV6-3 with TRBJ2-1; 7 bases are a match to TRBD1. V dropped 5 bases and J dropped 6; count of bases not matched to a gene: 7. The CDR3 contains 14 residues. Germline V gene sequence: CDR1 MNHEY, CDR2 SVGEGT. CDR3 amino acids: CASSGNRGFNEQFF. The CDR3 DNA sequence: TGTGCCAGCAGTGGAAACAGGGGTTTCAATGAGCAGTTCTTC.

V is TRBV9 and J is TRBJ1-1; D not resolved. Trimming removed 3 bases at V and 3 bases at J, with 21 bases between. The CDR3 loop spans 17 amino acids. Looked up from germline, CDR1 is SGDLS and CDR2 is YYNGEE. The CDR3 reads CASSAAEPRGWDTEAFF. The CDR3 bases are TGTGCCAGCAGCGCTGCCGAACCCAGAGGTTGGGACACTGAAGCTTTCTTT.

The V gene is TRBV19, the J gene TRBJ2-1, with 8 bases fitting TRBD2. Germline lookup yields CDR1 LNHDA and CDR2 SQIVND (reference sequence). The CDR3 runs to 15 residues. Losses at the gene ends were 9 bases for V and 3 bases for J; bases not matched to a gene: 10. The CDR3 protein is CASRDGGAFYNEQFF. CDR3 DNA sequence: TGTGCCAGCAGGGACGGGGGGGCTTTCTACAATGAGCAGTTCTTC.

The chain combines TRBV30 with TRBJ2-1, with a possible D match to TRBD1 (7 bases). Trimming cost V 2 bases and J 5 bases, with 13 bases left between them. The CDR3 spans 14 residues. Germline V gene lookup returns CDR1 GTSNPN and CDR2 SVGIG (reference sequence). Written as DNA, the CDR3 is TGTGCCTGGAGTTCAGGGGGGAAAAACAATGAGCAGTTCTTC. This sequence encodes CAWSSGGKNNEQFF. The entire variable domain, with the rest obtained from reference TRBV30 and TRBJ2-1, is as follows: SQTIHQWPATLVQPVGSPLSLECTVEGTSNPNLYWYRQAAGRGLQLLFYSVGIGQISSEVPQNLSASRPQDRQFILSSKKLLLSDSGFYLCAWSSGGKNNEQFFGPGTRLTVL.

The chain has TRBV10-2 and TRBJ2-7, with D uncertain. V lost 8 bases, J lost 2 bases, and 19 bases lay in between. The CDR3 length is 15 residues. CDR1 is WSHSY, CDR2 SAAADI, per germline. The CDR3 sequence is CASRSHTTGAYEQYF. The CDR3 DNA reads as TGCGCCAGCCGCTCCCATACGACTGGAGCCTACGAGCAGTACTTC.

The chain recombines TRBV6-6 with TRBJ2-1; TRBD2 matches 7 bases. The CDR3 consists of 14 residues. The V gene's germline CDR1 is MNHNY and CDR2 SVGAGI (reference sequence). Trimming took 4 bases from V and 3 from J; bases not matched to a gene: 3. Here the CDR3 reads CASSSRDYYNEQFF. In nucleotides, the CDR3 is TGTGCCAGCAGTTCAAGGGACTACTACAATGAGCAGTTCTTC.

The chain's CDR3 is CASSPGLAGGYNEQFF. Written as DNA, the CDR3 is TGCGCCAGCAGCCCTGGACTAGCGGGGGGCTACAATGAGCAGTTCTTC. The gene calls are TRBV5-1 and TRBJ2-1, with 14 nucleotides matching TRBD2. The CDR3 contains 16 residues. In germline, CDR1 is SGHRS, CDR2 YFSETQ. V was pared by 4 bases and J by 3 bases, with 3 bases of the junction left unmatched.

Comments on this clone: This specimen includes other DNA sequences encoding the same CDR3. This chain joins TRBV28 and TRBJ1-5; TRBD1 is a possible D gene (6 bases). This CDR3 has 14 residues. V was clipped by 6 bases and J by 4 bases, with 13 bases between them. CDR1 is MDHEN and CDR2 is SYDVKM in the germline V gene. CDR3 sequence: CASSPGQPNQPQHF. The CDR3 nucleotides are TGTGCCAGCAGCCCCGGACAGCCTAATCAGCCCCAGCATTTT.

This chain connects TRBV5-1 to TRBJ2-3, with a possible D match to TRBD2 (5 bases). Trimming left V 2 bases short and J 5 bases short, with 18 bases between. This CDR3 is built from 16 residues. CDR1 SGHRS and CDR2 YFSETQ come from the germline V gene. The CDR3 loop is CASSFEFDSRGDTQYF. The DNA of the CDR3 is TGCGCCAGCAGCTTTGAGTTCGATTCACGGGGAGATACGCAGTATTTT.